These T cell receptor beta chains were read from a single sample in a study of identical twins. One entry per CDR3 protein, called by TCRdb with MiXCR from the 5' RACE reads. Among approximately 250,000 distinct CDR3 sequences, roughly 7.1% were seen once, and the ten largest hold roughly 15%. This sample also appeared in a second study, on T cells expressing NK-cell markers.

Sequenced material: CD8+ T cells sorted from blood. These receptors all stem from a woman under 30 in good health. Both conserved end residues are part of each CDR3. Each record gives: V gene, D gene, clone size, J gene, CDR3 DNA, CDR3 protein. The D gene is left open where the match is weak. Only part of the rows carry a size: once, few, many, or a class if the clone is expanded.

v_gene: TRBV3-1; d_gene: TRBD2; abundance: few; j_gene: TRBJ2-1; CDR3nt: TGTGCCAGCAGCCAAGATAGCGTTGGGACGGGAGGGCAGTTCTTC; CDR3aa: CASSQDSVGTGGQFF
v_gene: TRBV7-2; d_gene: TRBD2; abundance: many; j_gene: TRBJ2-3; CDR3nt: TGTGCCAGCAGCGGGACTAGCGGGAGAGGAGATACGCAGTATTTT; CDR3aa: CASSGTSGRGDTQYF
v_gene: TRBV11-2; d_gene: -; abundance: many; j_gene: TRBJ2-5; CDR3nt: TGTGCCAGCAGCTTAGAGCTGACTGCACAAGAGACCCAGTACTTC; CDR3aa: CASSLELTAQETQYF
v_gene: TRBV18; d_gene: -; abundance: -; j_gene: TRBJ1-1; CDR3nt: TGTGCCAGCTCACCGGGACTGCCGAACACTGAAGCTTTCTTT; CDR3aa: CASSPGLPNTEAFF
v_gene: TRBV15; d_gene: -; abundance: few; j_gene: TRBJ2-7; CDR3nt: TGTGCCACCAGCAGACCCAGAGGGGAAGGGTCCTACGAGCAGTACTTC; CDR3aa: CATSRPRGEGSYEQYF
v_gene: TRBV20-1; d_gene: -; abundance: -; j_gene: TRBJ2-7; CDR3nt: TGCAGTGCTAGTTCCAGCGCAGCCTACGAGCAGTACTTC; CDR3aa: CSASSSAAYEQYF
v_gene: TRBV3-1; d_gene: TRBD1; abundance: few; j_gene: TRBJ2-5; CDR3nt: TGTGCCAGCTCCGTCGGACAGGGTTTGGCAGAGACCCAGTACTTC; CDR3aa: CASSVGQGLAETQYF
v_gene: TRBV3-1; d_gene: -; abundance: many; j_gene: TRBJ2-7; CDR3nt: TGTGCCAGCAGCCAAGGTCTGGGATCCTACGAGCAGTACTTC; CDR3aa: CASSQGLGSYEQYF
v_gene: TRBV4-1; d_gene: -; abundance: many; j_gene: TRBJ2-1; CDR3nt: TGCGCCAGCAGCCAACGGGGCGGCGACTCCTACAATGAGCAGTTCTTC; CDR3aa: CASSQRGGDSYNEQFF
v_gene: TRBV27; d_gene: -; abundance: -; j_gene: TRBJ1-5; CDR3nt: TGTGCCAGCAGTTTATATGTAGATAGCAATCAGCCCCAGCATTTT; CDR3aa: CASSLYVDSNQPQHF
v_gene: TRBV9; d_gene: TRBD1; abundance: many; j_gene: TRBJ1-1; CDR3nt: TGTGCCAGCAGCATGAGGACAGGGCTCGACACTGAAGCTTTCTTT; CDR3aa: CASSMRTGLDTEAFF
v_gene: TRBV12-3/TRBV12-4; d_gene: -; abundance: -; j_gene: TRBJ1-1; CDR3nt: TGTGCCAGCAGTTTATTGGGGGCTGAAGCTTTCTTT; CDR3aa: CASSLLGAEAFF
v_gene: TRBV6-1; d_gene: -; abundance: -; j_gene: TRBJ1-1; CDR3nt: TGTGCCAGCAGTGAACACGGTACGAACACTGAAGCTTTCTTT; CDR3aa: CASSEHGTNTEAFF
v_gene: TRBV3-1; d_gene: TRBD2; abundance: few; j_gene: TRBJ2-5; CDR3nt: TGTGCCAGCAGCCAAGATTCGGGAGGGCCAGAGACCCAGTACTTC; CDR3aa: CASSQDSGGPETQYF
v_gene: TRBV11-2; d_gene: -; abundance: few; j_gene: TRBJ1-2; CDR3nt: TGTGCCAGCACCAATTTGGAGGGCGGCTACACCTTC; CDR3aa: CASTNLEGGYTF
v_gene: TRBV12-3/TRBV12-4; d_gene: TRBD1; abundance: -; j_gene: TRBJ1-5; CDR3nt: TGTGCCAGCAGTAGCCGGGACAGGGGCAATCAGCCCCAGCATTTT; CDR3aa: CASSSRDRGNQPQHF
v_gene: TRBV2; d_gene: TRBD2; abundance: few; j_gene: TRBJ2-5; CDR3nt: TGTGCCGCGTGGAGCCCTAGCGGGGGGCAGACCCAGTACTTC; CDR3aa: CAAWSPSGGQTQYF
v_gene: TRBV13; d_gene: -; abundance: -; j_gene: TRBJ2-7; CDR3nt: TGTGCCAGCAGCACCCGTAGGGAGCAGTACTTC; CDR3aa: CASSTRREQYF
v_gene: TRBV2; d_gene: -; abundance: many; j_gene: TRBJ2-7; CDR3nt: TGTGCCAGCATTGTAGGAGGGCTCGAGCAGTACTTC; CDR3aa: CASIVGGLEQYF
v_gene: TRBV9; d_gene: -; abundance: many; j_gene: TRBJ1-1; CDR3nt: TGTGCCAGCAGCGTAGGGGCGAACACTGAAGCTTTCTTT; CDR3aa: CASSVGANTEAFF
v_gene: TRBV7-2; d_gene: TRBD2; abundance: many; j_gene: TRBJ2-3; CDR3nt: TGTGCCAGCAGCTTTGGGGGAGGGCCCGGGGATACGCAGTATTTT; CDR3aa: CASSFGGGPGDTQYF
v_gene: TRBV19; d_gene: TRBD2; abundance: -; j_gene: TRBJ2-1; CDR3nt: TGTGCCAGTAGTACGGGACTAGCTTTTTACAATGAGCAGTTCTTC; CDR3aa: CASSTGLAFYNEQFF
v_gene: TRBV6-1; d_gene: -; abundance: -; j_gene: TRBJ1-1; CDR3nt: TGTGCCAGCAGTGAAGTAAGGAGGGCTGAAGCTTTCTTT; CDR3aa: CASSEVRRAEAFF
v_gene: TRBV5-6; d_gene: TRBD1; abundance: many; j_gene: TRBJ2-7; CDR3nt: TGTGCCAGCACCTCCGCGGACAGGGGCTACGAGCAGTACTTC; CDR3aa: CASTSADRGYEQYF
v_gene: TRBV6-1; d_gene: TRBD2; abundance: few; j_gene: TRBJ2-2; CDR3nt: TGTGCCAGCACCCCCTTATCGCGGGAGAGGTTAGGCGGCACCGGGGAGCTGTTTTTT; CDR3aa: CASTPLSRERLGGTGELFF
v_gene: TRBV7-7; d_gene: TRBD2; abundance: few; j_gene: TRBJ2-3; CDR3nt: TGTGCCAGCAGCGCGACTAGCGGAGCGGGGCCAGATACGCAGTATTTT; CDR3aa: CASSATSGAGPDTQYF
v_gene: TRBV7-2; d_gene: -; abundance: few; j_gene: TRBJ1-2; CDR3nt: TGTGCCAGCAGCGACGAAGGGGTGGGCTACACCTTC; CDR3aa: CASSDEGVGYTF
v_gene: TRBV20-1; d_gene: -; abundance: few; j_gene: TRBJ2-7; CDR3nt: TGCAGTGCTAGACCCCGAACAGCCTACGAGCAGTACTTC; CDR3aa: CSARPRTAYEQYF
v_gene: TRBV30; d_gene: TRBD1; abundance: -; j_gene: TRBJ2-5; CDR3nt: TGTGCCTGGAGTGACACCGGACAGGGGATCCCTTGGAAAGAGACCCAGTACTTC; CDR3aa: CAWSDTGQGIPWKETQYF
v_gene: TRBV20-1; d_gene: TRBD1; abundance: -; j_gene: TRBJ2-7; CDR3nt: TGCAGTGCTAGAGATCCTGGGACAGCCTACGAGCAGTACTTC; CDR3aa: CSARDPGTAYEQYF